This T cell receptor beta chain was identified during a study of graft-versus-host responses after intestinal transplantation (dated by TCRdb to about 2021). A note on the overall study: The transplants that recipients received were multivisceral, liver-intestinal, or isolated intestinal. Every recipient was given anti-thymocyte globulin induction, then maintenance tacrolimus and steroids for two to three years. After intestinal transplantation, graft-versus-host and host-versus-graft alloreactive T cell clones were followed in the graft, circulation and bone marrow using bulk TCR-beta CDR3 sequencing. Alloreactive clones were identified by sequencing pre-transplant mixed lymphocyte reaction products and comparing these products with unstimulated pre-transplant donor and recipient T cells. Of the 20 to 25 intestinal transplant recipients enrolled in the cohort, one of whom was a retransplant, a few patients without pretransplant specimens were excluded. Donor T cell macrochimerism was defined as a peak of at least 4% donor T cells among recipient peripheral blood mononuclear cells. Instead of going to the commercial service, samples from a few later patients were sequenced in-house on an Illumina MiSeq and processed with MiXCR.

Comment on this clone: Its antigen target is currently unknown. No clone much larger than this one lies a single base away; base qualities are absent.

The time point label for this specimen denotes: cells obtained before transplantation from donor or recipient. CD3+CD4+ and CD3+CD8+ populations were FACS-sorted from unstimulated pre-transplant donor and recipient cells taken from spleen or lymph nodes. The library relied on the immunoSEQ multiplex PCR assay. In most patients, genomic DNA was isolated using the Qiagen DNeasy Blood and Tissue Kit and sent frozen to Adaptive Biotechnologies for TCR sequencing. High-throughput TCR-beta CDR3 sequencing of genomic DNA from most patients was performed by Adaptive Biotechnologies. The authors' analysis ran thus. TCR sequencing data for approximately 19 patients were retrieved from Adaptive's ImmunoSEQ software; a few other patients were processed with MiXCR and VDJtools. To correct CD4 versus CD8 sorting errors, any sequence found in both subsets at a frequency ratio below 5:1 was removed. CDR3 nucleotide sequences shared by donor and recipient were removed because the origin of these sequences could not be assigned. To count as alloreactive, a clone needed at least 2-fold expansion over unstimulated cells and a minimum CFSE-low frequency of 0.002% (template counts) or 0.001% (read counts). Clones were considered mappable if detected in sequenced pre-transplant spleen, lymph node, or MLR CFSE-low populations of the donor or recipient. The cumulative frequency of alloreactive clones was calculated as a percentage of all sequences, weighted by copy number. TCRdb limited this immuneACCESS table to in-frame rearrangements with V and J called. A share of clones is missing; checked studies link under half to unresolved V genes, and the rest is unexplained. D and trimming come from the DNA, and the V and J calls and clone size come from that table. For this sample there are approximately 100,000 clones; over 75% appear just once. The ten largest clones add up to over 0.7% of the sample.

The full study reports these points: Patients with donor T cell macrochimerism had high GvH to HvG T cell clonal ratios in their allografts. Early after transplant, peak levels of circulating GvH clones were associated with declines in HvG clones. GvH clones were detected in recipient bone marrow, and some appeared earlier in ileal mucosa or blood, consistent with an intestinal mucosal origin. The relatively low number and heterogeneity of intestinal transplant patients limited the conclusions.

Source: unstimulated CD4+ T cells sorted from spleen or lymph node cells, taken before intestinal transplant. The source is a human donor who received an intestinal transplant.

The DNA is TGTGCCAGCAGCCCAATCAGTCAGCGGGAGATAGGCTACGAGCAGTACTTC. Its translation reads: CASSPISQREIGYEQYF. The sequence links TRBV7-9 to TRBJ2-7, and 8 junctional nucleotides match TRBD2. The CDR3 runs 17 residues from the cysteine to the phenylalanine. The entry retains the CDR3 DNA only, 51 bases that are in frame from base 1. V trim: 5 bases; J trim: 3 bases; unmatched bases: 15. The germline V gene (reference sequence) provides CDR1 SEHNR and CDR2 FQNEAQ.